These 27 T cell receptor beta chains were all obtained from the same sample, sequenced in a study of T cells after yellow fever vaccination. Via MiXCR, TCRdb re-called the 5' RACE reads, giving one row per CDR3 protein. The data contain more than 90,000 distinct CDR3 sequences, about 7.2% of them seen just once; the ten biggest clones take up around 2.6%. The sample consisted of CD4+ T cells sorted from PBMCs, taken about 49 days after the first yellow fever vaccination. All receptors come from a young man who received the YFV17D yellow fever vaccine.

This clonotype was detected ten times or more. The chain joins TRBV12-3 or TRBV12-4 to TRBJ2-3; D is perhaps TRBD1 (6 bases). V dropped 3 bases and J dropped 8 bases, with 15 bases sitting between them. CDR3 size: 14 residues. The CDR3 DNA is TGTGCCAGCAGTTTCGGTCAGGGGCTGGGTACGCAGTATTTT. Protein sequence: CASSFGQGLGTQYF.

This clonotype has just a few counts. V usage is TRBV27 and J usage is TRBJ1-1, with D tentatively TRBD1 (6 bases). Trimming took off 5 bases at V and 0 bases at J, with 19 bases between the two ends. This CDR3 is built from 17 residues. The germline V gene encodes CDR1 MNHEY and CDR2 SMNVEV (reference sequence). The CDR3 protein is CASSRVGGRGVNTEAFF. DNA for the CDR3: TGTGCCAGCAGTCGTGTGGGGGGCCGGGGGGTGAACACTGAAGCTTTCTTT.

The chain has TRBV5-4 and TRBJ2-5; 12 bases align to TRBD2. The CDR3 sequence is 16 residues long. V was pared by 3 bases and J by 5 bases, with 8 bases of the junction left unmatched. Germline values: CDR1 SGHNT, CDR2 YYREEE (reference sequence). CDR3 in DNA: TGTGCCAGCAGCTCAAACCCTAGCGGGGGGGGGGAGACCCAGTACTTC. Translation gives CASSSNPSGGGETQYF.

This clonotype was seen at least ten times. The chain recombines TRBV9 with TRBJ2-2; D tentatively reads TRBD1 or TRBD2 (5 bases each). The V gene lost 0 bases and the J gene lost 0 bases, with 12 bases spanning the gap. The CDR3 extends over 17 amino acids. Germline-derived CDR1 and CDR2 are SGDLS and YYNGEE. This CDR3 is CASSVVGVATNTGELFF. In DNA, the CDR3 is TGTGCCAGCAGCGTAGTGGGGGTAGCGACGAACACCGGGGAGCTGTTTTTT.

This clonotype was observed at least ten times. This chain joins TRBV5-4 and TRBJ2-1; 9 nucleotides agree with TRBD2. With 1 base clipped from V and 9 bases from J, the junction kept 8 bases outside the gene matches. This CDR3 region has 15 residues. Germline values: CDR1 SGHNT, CDR2 YYREEE (reference sequence). In DNA form, the CDR3 reads TGTGCCAGCAGCTTGTTAGCGGGGGTCCCCGGTGAGCAGTTCTTC. Encoded protein: CASSLLAGVPGEQFF.

This chain joins TRBV6-1 and TRBJ1-5, with TRBD1 as a possible D gene (5 bases). V gave up 10 bases and J gave up 3 bases, with 16 bases separating them. The germline V gene has CDR1 MNHNS and CDR2 SASEGT. The CDR3 totals 14 residues. The CDR3, as DNA: TGTGCCACCAGGGAAAGACGGTACAATCAGCCCCAGCATTTT. It translates to CATRERRYNQPQHF.

There are many counts of this clonotype. The V call is TRBV28, the J call TRBJ2-1; a weak D match, TRBD2 (7 bases). Germline-derived CDR1 and CDR2 are MDHEN and SYDVKM. The V end lost 6 bases, the J end lost 6 bases, and 21 bases lay between the germline ends. The CDR3 runs to 16 residues. CDR3 in DNA: TGTGCCAGCAGCAAGGGGGGGGCTTTTCGAGGCAATGAGCAGTTCTTC. It yields the protein CASSKGGAFRGNEQFF.

This clonotype was observed at least ten times. CDR3 nucleotides: TGTGCCAGCAGTCAAAGCCCGACTAATTCACCCCTCCACTTT. Its protein is CASSQSPTNSPLHF. The chain has TRBV12-3 or TRBV12-4 and TRBJ1-6, with D unresolved. The CDR3 loop spans 14 amino acids. V lost 5 bases and J lost 6, with 11 bases in between.

This clonotype was detected ten times or more. The chain employs TRBV5-1 and TRBJ2-2; D is unresolved. This CDR3 comprises 14 residues. Germline CDR1 reads SGHRS; CDR2 reads YFSETQ. V lost 0 bases and J lost 2, with 5 bases in between. The CDR3 nucleotides read TGCGCCAGCAGCTTGGAGTTAAACACCGGGGAGCTGTTTTTT. It codes for CASSLELNTGELFF.

This clonotype was picked up many times. This chain joins TRBV20-1 and TRBJ2-7; 7 nucleotides agree with TRBD2. Per the germline V gene, CDR1 is DFQATT and CDR2 is SNEGSKA (reference sequence). This CDR3 comprises 12 residues. J gave up 4 bases and V 6 bases, and 6 bases lay outside the gene matches. This CDR3 reads CSAFRGVYEQYF. CDR3 nucleotide sequence: TGCAGTGCATTTCGGGGGGTATACGAGCAGTACTTC.

This clonotype was picked up many times. The chain is built from TRBV7-8 and TRBJ1-4, with D unresolved. The germline CDR1 and CDR2 sequences are SGHVS and FQNEAQ. The CDR3 is 12 residues long. V was cut by 5 bases and J by 7 bases, with 8 bases left in between. The CDR3 reads CASSPAGEKLFF. The CDR3 DNA sequence: TGTGCCAGCAGCCCAGCAGGTGAAAAACTGTTTTTT. Based on the CDR3 plus reference TRBV7-8 and TRBJ1-4, the full variable domain is GAGVSQSPRYKVAKRGQDVALRCDPISGHVSLFWYQQALGQGPEFLTYFQNEAQLDKSGLPSDRFFAERPEGSVSTLKIQRTQQEDSAVYLCASSPAGEKLFFGSGTQLSVL.

At least ten counts were recorded for this clonotype. This chain connects TRBV7-9 to TRBJ1-1, with D unresolved. Trimming removed 5 bases from V and 5 bases from J, with 18 bases in between. This CDR3 has 15 residues. CDR1 is SEHNR and CDR2 is FQNEAQ in the germline V gene (reference sequence). The CDR3 DNA follows: TGTGCCAGCAGCGCCCGGACTGGCCCTGTTACTGAAGCTTTCTTT. Protein: CASSARTGPVTEAFF.

This clonotype was detected many times. The chain carries TRBV5-1 and TRBJ2-1; D might be TRBD1 or TRBD2, each matching 5 bases. V gave up 0 bases and J gave up 6 bases, with 16 bases separating them. The CDR3 has 16 residues. CDR1 is SGHRS, CDR2 YFSETQ, per germline. The CDR3 loop is CASSLVVTGTTNEQFF. CDR3 bases: TGCGCCAGCAGCTTGGTCGTTACCGGGACCACCAATGAGCAGTTCTTC.

This clonotype was seen a handful of times. The chain combines TRBV11-2 with TRBJ2-3; 13 nucleotides agree with TRBD2. From germline, CDR1 is SGHAT and CDR2 FQNNGV. The CDR3 totals 18 residues. Trimming took 5 bases from V and 0 from J; bases not matched to a gene: 8. CDR3 loop: CASSRRTSGGASTDTQYF. For the CDR3, the DNA is TGTGCCAGCAGCCGCCGGACTAGCGGGGGCGCGAGCACAGATACGCAGTATTTT.

In this sample, this clonotype turned up many times. The chain joins TRBV7-3 to TRBJ2-2; no reliable D call. This CDR3 has 16 residues. V lost 2 bases, J lost 2 bases, and 12 bases lay in between. CDR1 and CDR2 from the germline V gene are SGHTA and FQGTGA. This CDR3 reads CASSLLGTSNTGELFF. The CDR3 nucleotides read TGTGCCAGCAGCTTATTGGGAACCTCCAACACCGGGGAGCTGTTTTTT. The full variable domain, completed using reference TRBV7-3 and TRBJ2-2, is GAGVSQTPSNKVTEKGKYVELRCDPISGHTALYWYRQSLGQGPEFLIYFQGTGAADDSGLPNDRFFAVRPEGSVSTLKIQRTERGDSAVYLCASSLLGTSNTGELFFGEGSRLTVL.

This clonotype was seen many times. The rearrangement joins TRBV7-8 to TRBJ2-3; D remains ambiguous. Trimming pared 0 bases from V and 7 bases from J, leaving 5 bases between. This CDR3 spans 12 amino acids. Germline CDR1 reads SGHVS; CDR2 reads FQNEAQ. The DNA for the CDR3 is TGTGCCAGCAGCTTAGCGCCTAATACGCAGTATTTT. Translation: CASSLAPNTQYF.

This chain uses TRBV5-4 with TRBJ2-1; tentative D call: TRBD2 (5 bases). This CDR3 has 16 amino acids. CDR1 and CDR2 (germline): SGHNT, YYREEE (reference sequence). V was trimmed by 0 bases and J by 0 bases, leaving 10 bases between them. CDR3 protein: CASSLVYRDSYNEQFF. CDR3 in DNA: TGTGCCAGCAGCTTGGTGTATCGGGACTCCTACAATGAGCAGTTCTTC.

This clonotype was counted many times. This chain joins TRBV7-3 and TRBJ1-1; possible D gene TRBD1, 6 bases. CDR3 length: 14 residues. Per germline, CDR1 SGHTA and CDR2 FQGTGA. The V and J ends lost 2 bases and 0 bases respectively, with 7 bases between them. The DNA for the CDR3 is TGTGCCAGCAGCTTAGACAGGTTGAACACTGAAGCTTTCTTT. Translation: CASSLDRLNTEAFF.

There are many counts of this clonotype. The chain has TRBV5-1 and TRBJ2-7, with D possibly being TRBD2 (6 bases). The CDR3 spans 14 residues. Trimming took off 2 bases at V and 5 bases at J, with 14 bases between the two ends. Germline assignment: CDR1 SGHRS and CDR2 YFSETQ. DNA for the CDR3: TGCGCCAGCAGCTTAGGAGGGAGTGTAGACGAGCAGTACGTC. It is translated as CASSLGGSVDEQYV.

The table lists this clonotype with many counts. The rearrangement joins TRBV14 to TRBJ1-5; 10 nucleotides match TRBD1. CDR3 size: 17 residues. The J segment lost 2 bases and the V segment lost 1 base, leaving 5 bases of the junction unmatched. Germline V gene data show CDR1 as SGHDN and CDR2 as FVKESK. The CDR3 loop reads CASSQGDRGIGNQPQHF. The CDR3, as DNA: TGTGCCAGCAGCCAAGGGGACAGGGGAATCGGCAATCAGCCCCAGCATTTT.

This clonotype was seen at least ten times. This chain uses TRBV6-5 with TRBJ1-3; a possible D gene is TRBD1 (5 bases). V lost 6 bases, J lost 3 bases, and 15 bases lay in between. Germline V lookup: CDR1 MNHEY, CDR2 SVGAGI. The CDR3 spans 15 residues. DNA of the CDR3: TGTGCCAGCAGCGACTCTGACAGTTTTGGAAACACCATATATTTT. Protein product: CASSDSDSFGNTIYF.

With respect to this clonotype: This could be a read error, since a much larger clone is one nucleotide away. This chain uses TRBV20-1 with TRBJ2-3; 9 bases map to TRBD1. V trimming: 4 bases; J trimming: 8 bases; junction bases outside the gene matches: 16. This CDR3 has 16 amino acids. Per the germline V gene, CDR1 is DFQATT and CDR2 is SNEGSKA (reference sequence). CDR3 bases: TGCAGTGCTACAGGGGCCACAGGGGGCTTTGCAGGTACGCAGTATTTT. Protein: CSATGATGGFAGTQYF.

Ten or more counts support this clonotype. The chain combines TRBV5-1 with TRBJ2-1, with D perhaps TRBD2 (6 bases). CDR1 and CDR2 from the germline V gene are SGHRS and YFSETQ. The CDR3 length is 14 residues. Trimming removed 0 bases from V and 4 bases from J, with 8 bases in between. The CDR3 loop reads CASSLEAGYNEQFF. The CDR3 region has the DNA TGCGCCAGCAGCTTGGAAGCGGGTTACAATGAGCAGTTCTTC.

This clonotype was counted at least ten times. The rearrangement uses TRBV4-3 and TRBJ1-6, with a tentative D call TRBD1 (5 bases). The CDR3 extends over 15 amino acids. V lost 2 bases and J lost 10, with 15 bases in between. In germline, CDR1 is LGHNA, CDR2 YSLEER. The CDR3 loop is CASSQSGGRDSPLHF. CDR3 bases: TGCGCCAGCAGCCAAAGTGGCGGCAGGGACTCACCCCTCCACTTT.

The table lists this clonotype with many counts. The chain joins TRBV6-1 to TRBJ2-3; possibly TRBD2 for D (6 bases). The CDR3 is 14 amino acids. Trimming left V 4 bases short and J 5 bases short, with 13 bases between. Germline V gives CDR1 MNHNS, CDR2 SASEGT. The CDR3 spells CASSVRLDRDTQYF. CDR3 bases: TGTGCCAGCAGTGTTCGACTAGACCGAGATACGCAGTATTTT.

This clonotype came up many times. This chain connects TRBV12-3 or TRBV12-4 to TRBJ2-7, with a possible D match to TRBD1 (5 bases). The CDR3 is 13 residues long. V shed 3 bases and J shed 2 bases, with 8 bases lying between them. CDR3 nucleotides: TGTGCCAGCAGTTTTTGGACACCCTACGAGCAGTACTTC. Its protein product is CASSFWTPYEQYF.

This clonotype was recorded at least ten times. The chain links TRBV6-5 to TRBJ1-1; 8 nucleotides match TRBD1. Germline V gene sequence: CDR1 MNHEY, CDR2 SVGAGI. V lost 6 bases to trimming and J lost 0 bases; unmatched junction nucleotides: 6. The CDR3 contains 15 residues. CDR3 sequence: CASSYGQGLNTEAFF. For the CDR3, the DNA is TGTGCCAGCAGCTATGGACAGGGATTGAACACTGAAGCTTTCTTT.